This TCR beta chain appears in the sequencing data of a study of T cells after somatic rescue of genetic block. As to this clone: Since a much larger clone is just one base distant, this may be a read error.

Sequencing was performed with immunoSEQ multiplex PCR; in TCRdb, only in-frame clones are kept and a portion is missing. The sample records 13,000 to 15,000 clones, roughly 72% being singletons. Sequencing used peripheral blood mononuclear cells (PBMCs). The source is a man aged 18 to 30.

CDR3 residues: CASSLGQGETQYF. The CDR3 coding sequence is TGTGCCAGCAGCTTAGGACAGGGAGAGACCCAGTACTTC. V gene TRBV11-3 combines with J gene TRBJ2-5; 7 nucleotides align to TRBD1. Germline CDR1 SGHNT, CDR2 YENEEA. The CDR3 is 13 residues long. Trimming took 1 base from V and 4 from J; bases not matched to a gene: 0.